This T cell receptor (beta chain) was observed in a study of cytotoxic CD8 clonotypes in ibrutinib-treated CLL. Study in general: Partial response occurred in some 25 patients and complete response in 2; at median about 70 months, roughly 15 remained remitted and some 12 progressed. Response sampling took place at median 12 months of treatment, range 6 to 36. Per sample, productive templates averaged 255,043 and productive rearrangements averaged 94,082. Study conclusions and caveats: Against age-matched healthy donors, baseline clonality ran higher and tracked circulating CD8+ T-cell counts.

Worth noting for this clone: Its antigen remains unidentified. An end of the junction differs from the germline gene, which may be a read error. Other nucleotide sequences from this sample produce the same CDR3.

Germline lookup yields CDR1 LNHNV and CDR2 YYDKDF (reference sequence). CDR3 length equals 14 residues. Generated by immunoSEQ multiplex PCR, the TCRdb table keeps only in-frame clones and is missing some. This sample yields some 130,000 clones, of which 80% to 90% are seen a single time; 3% to 4% belongs to the top ten. The TCR originated in a human donor with chronic lymphocytic leukemia. The genes are TRBV15 and TRBJ1-5, with TRBD1 matching over 7 bases. The material sequenced was PBMCs, taken after 24 months of ibrutinib treatment. The CDR3: CATSRGGGNQPQHF. CDR3 sequence (DNA): TGTGCCACCAGCAGAGGAGGGGGCAACCAGCCCCAGCATTTT.